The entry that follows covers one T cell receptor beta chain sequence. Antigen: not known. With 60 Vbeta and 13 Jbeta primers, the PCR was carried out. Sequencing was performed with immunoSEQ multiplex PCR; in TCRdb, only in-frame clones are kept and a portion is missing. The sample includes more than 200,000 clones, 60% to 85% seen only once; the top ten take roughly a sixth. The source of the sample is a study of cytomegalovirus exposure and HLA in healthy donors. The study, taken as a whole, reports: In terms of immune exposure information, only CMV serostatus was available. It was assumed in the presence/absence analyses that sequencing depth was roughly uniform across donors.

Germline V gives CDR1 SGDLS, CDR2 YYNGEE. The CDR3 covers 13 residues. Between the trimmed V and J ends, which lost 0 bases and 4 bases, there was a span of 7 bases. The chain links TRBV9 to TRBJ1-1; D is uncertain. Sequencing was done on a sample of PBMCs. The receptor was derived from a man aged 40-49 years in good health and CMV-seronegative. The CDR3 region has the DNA TGTGCCAGCAGCGTAGTTCTCGGCACTGAAGCTTTCTTT. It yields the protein CASSVVLGTEAFF.